This T cell receptor (beta chain) is drawn from a study of shared clonotypes between healthy human individuals. General study results and limits: Naive subsets tended to show greater estimated richness than memory subsets.

Terminally differentiated effector memory CD45RA+ cells were left out of the naive CD8 fraction, which was CD45RO-negative and positively selected for CCR7. In regard to this clone: The antigen is undetermined. This specimen includes other DNA sequences encoding the same CDR3.

The table came from immunoSEQ multiplex PCR; TCRdb's copy has only in-frame clones and leaves some out. This table holds about 1.9 million clones, around 95% found once. The sequencing sample was made of naive CD8+ T cells from PBMCs. This receptor was obtained from a young man in good health. Some clones in this sample may be carry-over from other donors' samples.

Here the CDR3 reads CASSAGLADSYEQYF. CDR3 sequence (DNA): TGTGCCAGCAGTGCCGGACTAGCGGACTCCTACGAGCAGTACTTC. V gene TRBV9 combines with J gene TRBJ2-7, with 10 nucleotides matching TRBD2. Unmatched junction bases numbered 5, after V lost 5 bases and J lost 0 bases. From germline, CDR1 is SGDLS and CDR2 YYNGEE. CDR3 length: 15 residues.